The 26 T cell receptor beta chains in this list originate from one sample, sequenced in a study of Graves' ophthalmopathy and Graves' hyperthyroidism. The authors amplified TCR beta CDR3 regions, and they did so from RNA transcripts for repertoire sequencing. HTBI primers served in a first-round RT-PCR, which a second-round multiplex PCR followed. TCRdb ran MiXCR on the multiplex PCR reads and lists one entry per CDR3 protein. Among 500,000 to 700,000 distinct CDR3 sequences listed, over 20% were seen once. The source material was peripheral blood. The source of these receptors is a young woman with stable Graves' hyperthyroidism. Some clones in this sample may be carry-over from other donors' samples.

This clonotype was detected many times. The rearrangement uses TRBV10-3 and TRBJ2-7; D is possibly TRBD2 (7 bases). Germline loops: CDR1 ENHRY, CDR2 SYGVKD. Trimming cost V 4 bases and J 9 bases, with 19 bases left between them. This CDR3 has 14 residues. The CDR3 sequence is CAISAVAGALGQYF. The CDR3 DNA reads TGTGCCATCAGTGCCGTCGCGGGGGCCCTTGGGCAGTACTTC.

This clonotype showed up many times. The V gene is TRBV25-1, the J gene TRBJ2-7; 9 bases map to TRBD1. Germline values: CDR1 MGHDK, CDR2 SYGVNS. The CDR3 loop spans 15 amino acids. Trimming at V came to 4 bases and at J to 0 bases, leaving 4 bases not matched to a gene. As DNA, the CDR3 is TGTGCCAGCAGTGCGAACAGGGGGCCCTCCTACGAGCAGTACTTC. It specifies CASSANRGPSYEQYF.

In its sample, this clonotype was seen many times. The J gene is TRBJ1-2, the V gene TRBV2; maybe TRBD1 (6 bases). CDR1 and CDR2 from the germline V gene are SNHLY and FYNNEI. There are 12 residues in the CDR3. V lost 8 bases and J 2 bases, leaving 9 bases between the germline ends. CDR3 sequence reads: CASDTGNYGYTF. The CDR3, as DNA: TGTGCCAGCGATACAGGGAACTATGGCTACACCTTC.

This clonotype was found many times. The CDR3, as DNA: TGTGCCAGCAGACCTAGAAGGGGGCCAAACCTATGGGACTATGGCTACACCTTC. Translating it yields CASRPRRGPNLWDYGYTF. V and J are TRBV12-3 or TRBV12-4 and TRBJ1-2; 7 bases agree with TRBD1. This CDR3 is 18 amino acids long. Trimming at V came to 6 bases and at J to 3 bases, leaving 19 bases not matched to a gene.

At least ten counts were recorded for this clonotype. The chain employs TRBV6-4 and TRBJ2-7; 7 nucleotides align to TRBD1. The CDR3 length is 16 residues. After removal of 1 base from V and 3 bases from J, the junction contained 9 bases not matched to a gene. CDR1 MRHNA and CDR2 SNTAGT come from the germline V gene. The CDR3 reads CASSDLVNRGGYEQYF. As DNA, the CDR3 is TGTGCCAGCAGTGACTTGGTTAACAGGGGCGGCTACGAGCAGTACTTC.

This clonotype was counted between two and nine times. The chain employs TRBV15 and TRBJ1-1, with D unclear. The length of the CDR3 is 13 residues. The V gene's germline CDR1 is LNHNV and CDR2 YYDKDF (reference sequence). The V gene lost 1 base and the J gene lost 6 bases, with 9 bases spanning the gap. CDR3: CATSRVLGAEAFF. The CDR3 DNA sequence: TGTGCCACCAGCAGAGTTCTAGGAGCTGAAGCTTTCTTT.

This clonotype showed up many times. The CDR3 DNA reads TGTGCCAGCAGTTATACCGGGCTCAGGAGTATGAACACTGAAGCTTTCTTT. Translating gives CASSYTGLRSMNTEAFF. This rearrangement joins TRBV6-5 to TRBJ1-1, with D hard to call. V was shortened by 3 bases and J by 0 bases, with 17 bases between the two germline ends. Germline loops: CDR1 MNHEY, CDR2 SVGAGI. This CDR3 comprises 17 residues.

Only a few counts were recorded for this clonotype. This chain uses TRBV7-2 with TRBJ1-2, with 9 bases matching TRBD1. The length of the CDR3 is 15 residues. The germline V gene encodes CDR1 SGHTA and CDR2 FQGNSA. V was pared by 3 bases and J by 8 bases, with 10 bases of the junction left unmatched. This CDR3 is CASSFSAGTGYGYTF. DNA of the CDR3: TGTGCCAGCAGCTTCTCAGCCGGGACAGGGTACGGCTACACCTTC.

At least ten counts were recorded for this clonotype. The chain links TRBV12-3 or TRBV12-4 to TRBJ1-1; D ambiguous. The CDR3 is 13 residues long. V shed 0 bases and J shed 5 bases, with 7 bases lying between them. CDR3 in DNA: TGTGCCAGCAGTTTAGCGGGGTTAACTGAAGCTTTCTTT. It translates to CASSLAGLTEAFF.

This clonotype turned up a few times. The V call is TRBV6-2 or TRBV6-3, the J call TRBJ2-6, with 11 bases fitting TRBD1. After removal of 7 bases from V and 2 bases from J, the junction contained 13 bases not matched to a gene. This CDR3 spans 19 amino acids. CDR1 is MNHEY and CDR2 is SVGEGT in the germline V gene. CDR3 nucleotides: TGTGCCAGCAACCCGGGCGTCGGACAGGGGGCGCCTGGGGCCAACGTCCTGACTTTC. Protein product: CASNPGVGQGAPGANVLTF.

This clonotype was observed a single time. V usage is TRBV24-1 and J usage is TRBJ2-3, with a weak D call TRBD2 (6 bases). The CDR3 runs to 14 residues. CDR1 KGHDR and CDR2 SFDVKD come from the germline V gene. Trimming left V 3 bases short and J 2 bases short, with 8 bases between. This CDR3 is CATSDRGYTDTQYF. As DNA, the CDR3 is TGTGCCACCAGTGATCGGGGGTACACAGATACGCAGTATTTT.

The chain uses TRBV12-3 or TRBV12-4 and TRBJ1-5, with 7 positions matching TRBD1. This CDR3 has 14 residues. With V trimmed by 6 bases and J by 6 bases, 8 bases remained unmatched. As DNA, the CDR3 is TGTGCCAGCAGCCCCGACAGGGCCCCTCAGCCCCAGCATTTT. Its translation: CASSPDRAPQPQHF.

This clonotype was seen ten or more times. Since a much larger clone is just one base distant, this may be a read error. The V and J genes are TRBV6-1 and TRBJ1-2; 7 positions agree with TRBD1. The germline V gene has CDR1 MNHNS and CDR2 SASEGT. There are 13 residues in the CDR3. CDR3 in DNA: TGTGTCAGCAGTACAGGGGAGAACTATGGCTACACCTTC. This encodes CVSSTGENYGYTF.

Ten or more counts support this clonotype. The rearrangement uses TRBV6-1 and TRBJ1-1; D call uncertain. V was cut by 4 bases and J by 4 bases, with 13 bases left in between. There are 14 residues in the CDR3. Germline V gene lookup returns CDR1 MNHNS and CDR2 SASEGT. The chain's CDR3 is CASSAGPDPTEAFF. CDR3 DNA sequence: TGTGCCAGCAGTGCAGGTCCCGATCCCACTGAAGCTTTCTTT.

At least ten counts were recorded for this clonotype. This rearrangement joins TRBV6-1 to TRBJ1-2, with TRBD1 matching 7 bases. Losses at the gene ends were 11 bases for V and 6 bases for J; bases not matched to a gene: 9. The CDR3 has 12 amino acids. Looked up from germline, CDR1 is MNHNS and CDR2 is SASEGT. CDR3 DNA sequence: TGTGCCGTACAGGGGTTGGAAAATGGCTACACCTTC. Translating it yields CAVQGLENGYTF.

The gene calls are TRBV27 and TRBJ2-1, with a weak D call TRBD1 (6 bases). V lost 8 bases and J 0 bases, leaving 20 bases between the germline ends. The CDR3 length is 17 residues. Germline values: CDR1 MNHEY, CDR2 SMNVEV (reference sequence). CDR3 sequence: CASYLKSYRVSYNEQFF. As DNA, the CDR3 is TGTGCCAGCTACTTAAAGTCGTACAGGGTCTCCTACAATGAGCAGTTCTTC.

This clonotype was observed many times. The rearrangement joins TRBV28 to TRBJ2-4; a weak D match, TRBD1 (5 bases). There are 13 residues in the CDR3. Germline V gives CDR1 MDHEN, CDR2 SYDVKM. Deletions cut 6 bases from V and 8 bases from J, with 14 bases between. CDR3 loop: CASSQDSWDIQYF. The CDR3 coding sequence is TGTGCCAGCAGCCAAGACAGTTGGGACATTCAGTACTTC. Drawing the rest from reference TRBV28 and TRBJ2-4, the complete variable domain is DVKVTQSSRYLVKRTGEKVFLECVQDMDHENMFWYRQDPGLGLRLIYFSYDVKMKEKGDIPEGYSVSREKKERFSLILESASTNQTSMYLCASSQDSWDIQYFGAGTRLSVL.

This clonotype was seen repeatedly, ten times or more. This rearrangement joins TRBV30 to TRBJ1-2; D unresolved. Germline V gene sequence: CDR1 GTSNPN, CDR2 SVGIG (reference sequence). Between the trimmed V and J ends, which lost 2 bases and 4 bases, there was a span of 5 bases. CDR3 length equals 11 residues. The DNA for the CDR3 is TGTGCCTGGAGTATAACCTATGGCTACACCTTC. Encoded protein: CAWSITYGYTF.

This clonotype was found many times. The chain employs TRBV5-1 and TRBJ1-1; D remains unclear. Germline V CDR1 and CDR2: SGHRS, YFSETQ. There are 12 residues in the CDR3. Trimming shortened V by 4 bases and J by 4 bases, and 8 bases separated the two germline ends. The CDR3 DNA sequence: TGCGCCAGCAGCCCGTTCGGCACTGAAGCTTTCTTT. It specifies CASSPFGTEAFF.

The rearrangement links TRBV24-1 to TRBJ2-2; 7 bases are a match to TRBD2. This CDR3 region has 14 residues. Unmatched junction bases numbered 5, after V lost 8 bases and J lost 3 bases. The V gene's germline CDR1 is KGHDR and CDR2 SFDVKD. The CDR3 reads CATTGTTYTGELFF. The CDR3 coding sequence is TGTGCCACCACCGGGACTACCTACACCGGGGAGCTGTTTTTT.

This clonotype was counted at least ten times. The chain has TRBV6-1 and TRBJ2-2; D may match TRBD1 or TRBD2 (5 bases each). V lost 8 bases and J lost 0, with 10 bases in between. This CDR3 is 14 amino acids long. Looked up from germline, CDR1 is MNHNS and CDR2 is SASEGT. The CDR3 DNA reads TGTGCCAGCTCGAGGGACCCGAACACCGGGGAGCTGTTTTTT. Its translation: CASSRDPNTGELFF.

This clonotype has ten or more counts. The chain couples TRBV10-1 to TRBJ2-5; 7 bases line up with TRBD1. Germline V gene sequence: CDR1 WNHNN, CDR2 SYGVQD (reference sequence). The V and J ends lost 4 bases and 5 bases, in that order; junction bases with no gene match: 4. This CDR3 is 13 amino acids long. The CDR3 is CASSASTGETQYF. CDR3 DNA: TGCGCCAGCAGTGCCTCGACAGGGGAGACCCAGTACTTC.

The CDR3 bases are TGTGCCAGCAGCGACAGGGCGGCTTATAATTCACCCCTCCACTTT. Encoded protein: CASSDRAAYNSPLHF. V and J are TRBV9 and TRBJ1-6; tentative D call: TRBD1 (6 bases). CDR1 is SGDLS, CDR2 YYNGEE, per germline. The CDR3 loop spans 15 amino acids. With 3 bases removed from V and 4 bases from J, the gap between germline ends came to 11 bases.

In this sample, this clonotype turned up a few times. V gene TRBV27 combines with J gene TRBJ1-5, with D perhaps TRBD1 (6 bases). Germline values: CDR1 MNHEY, CDR2 SMNVEV (reference sequence). The CDR3 totals 14 residues. Trimming left V 8 bases short and J 6 bases short, with 17 bases between. The DNA of the CDR3 is TGTGCCAGCCGGGTTGGGGGGGGCGGTCAGCCCCAGCATTTT. It codes for CASRVGGGGQPQHF.

This chain links TRBV19 with TRBJ1-1, with 10 bases lining up with TRBD1. Germline loops: CDR1 LNHDA, CDR2 SQIVND (reference sequence). Trimming at V came to 4 bases and at J to 4 bases, leaving 6 bases not matched to a gene. The CDR3 sequence is 15 residues long. DNA of the CDR3: TGTGCCAGTAGTAAAGGACAGGGGGTTGGCACTGAAGCTTTCTTT. Residues: CASSKGQGVGTEAFF.

This clonotype was recorded at least ten times. The rearrangement joins TRBV7-2 to TRBJ1-5; D unclear. The CDR3 extends over 15 amino acids. Germline V gene lookup returns CDR1 SGHTA and CDR2 FQGNSA. V lost 2 bases, J lost 4 bases, and 12 bases lay in between. The CDR3 DNA reads TGTGCCAGCAGCTTATTATATGGCGGTAATCAGCCCCAGCATTTT. Protein: CASSLLYGGNQPQHF.